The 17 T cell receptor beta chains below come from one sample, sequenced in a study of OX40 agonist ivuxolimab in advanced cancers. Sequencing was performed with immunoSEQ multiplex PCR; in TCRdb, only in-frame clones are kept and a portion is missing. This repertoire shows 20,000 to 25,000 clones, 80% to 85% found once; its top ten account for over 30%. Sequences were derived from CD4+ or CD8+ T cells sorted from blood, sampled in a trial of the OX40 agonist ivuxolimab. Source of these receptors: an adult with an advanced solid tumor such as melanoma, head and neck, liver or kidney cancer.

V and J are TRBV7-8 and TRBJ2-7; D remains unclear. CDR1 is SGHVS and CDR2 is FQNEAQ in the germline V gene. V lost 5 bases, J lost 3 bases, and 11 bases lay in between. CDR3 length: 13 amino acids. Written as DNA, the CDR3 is TGTGCCAGCAGCATAGGACCCAACTACGAGCAGTACTTC. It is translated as CASSIGPNYEQYF.

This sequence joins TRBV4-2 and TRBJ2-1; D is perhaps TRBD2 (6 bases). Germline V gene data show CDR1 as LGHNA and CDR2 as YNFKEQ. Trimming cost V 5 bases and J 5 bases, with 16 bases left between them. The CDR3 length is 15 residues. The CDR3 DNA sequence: TGTGCCAGCAGCTCCCGGGACTGGGGAGACAATGAGCAGTTCTTC. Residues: CASSSRDWGDNEQFF.

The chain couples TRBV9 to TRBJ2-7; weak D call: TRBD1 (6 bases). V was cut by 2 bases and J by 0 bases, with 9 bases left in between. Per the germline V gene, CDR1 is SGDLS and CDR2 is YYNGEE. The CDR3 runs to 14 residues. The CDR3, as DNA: TGTGCCAGCAGCGTCACAGGGTCCTCCTACGAGCAGTACTTC. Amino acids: CASSVTGSSYEQYF.

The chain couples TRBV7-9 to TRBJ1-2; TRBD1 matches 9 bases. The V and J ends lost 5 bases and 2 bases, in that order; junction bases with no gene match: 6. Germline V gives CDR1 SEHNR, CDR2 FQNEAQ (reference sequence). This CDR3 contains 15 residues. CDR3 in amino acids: CASSTPQGANYGYTF. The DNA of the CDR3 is TGTGCCAGCAGCACGCCACAGGGGGCGAACTATGGCTACACCTTC.

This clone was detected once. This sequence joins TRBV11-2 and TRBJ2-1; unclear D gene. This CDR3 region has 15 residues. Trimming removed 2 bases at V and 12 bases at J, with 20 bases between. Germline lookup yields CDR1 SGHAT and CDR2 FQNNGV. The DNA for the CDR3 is TGTGCCAGCAGCTTAATTTCGGCTGACCCCTTGGGGCAGTTCTTC. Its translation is CASSLISADPLGQFF.

CDR3 nucleotides: TGTGCCAGCAAATCCGGGACACGTACGGGCTACACCTTC. Amino acid sequence: CASKSGTRTGYTF. The chain joins TRBV2 to TRBJ1-2; D might be TRBD1 (6 bases). Looked up from germline, CDR1 is SNHLY and CDR2 is FYNNEI. The CDR3 is made up of 13 amino acids. V was cut by 7 bases and J by 8 bases, with 17 bases left in between.

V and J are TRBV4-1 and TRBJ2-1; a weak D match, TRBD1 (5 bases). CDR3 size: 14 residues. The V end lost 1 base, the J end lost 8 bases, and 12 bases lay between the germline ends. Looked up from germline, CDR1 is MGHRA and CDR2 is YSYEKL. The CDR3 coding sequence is TGCGCCAGCAGCCAAGTCAGGGTCAGGGATGAGCAGTTCTTC. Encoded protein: CASSQVRVRDEQFF.

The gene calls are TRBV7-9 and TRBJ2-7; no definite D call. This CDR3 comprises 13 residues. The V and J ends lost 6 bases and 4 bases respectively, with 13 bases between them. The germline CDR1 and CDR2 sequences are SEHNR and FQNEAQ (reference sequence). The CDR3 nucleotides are TGTGCCAGCAGTTATGTATCCACTTACGAGCAGTACTTC. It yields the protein CASSYVSTYEQYF.

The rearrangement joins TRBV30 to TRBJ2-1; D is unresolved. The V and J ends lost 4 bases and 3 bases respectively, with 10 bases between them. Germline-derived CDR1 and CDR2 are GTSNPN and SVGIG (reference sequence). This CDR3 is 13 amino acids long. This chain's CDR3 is CAWTPWGYNEQFF. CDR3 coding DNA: TGTGCCTGGACTCCCTGGGGCTACAATGAGCAGTTCTTC.

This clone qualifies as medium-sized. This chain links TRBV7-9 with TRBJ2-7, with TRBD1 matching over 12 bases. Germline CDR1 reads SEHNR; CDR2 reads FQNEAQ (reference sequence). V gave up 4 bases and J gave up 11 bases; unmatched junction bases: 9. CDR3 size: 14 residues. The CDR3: CASSSRDRGPGEYF. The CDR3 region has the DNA TGTGCCAGCAGCTCCCGGGACAGGGGGCCCGGAGAGTACTTC. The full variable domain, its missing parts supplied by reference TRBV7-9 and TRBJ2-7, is DTGVSQNPRHKITKRGQNVTFRCDPISEHNRLYWYRQTLGQGPEFLTYFQNEAQLEKSRLLSDRFSAERPKGSFSTLEIQRTEQGDSAMYLCASSSRDRGPGEYFGPGTRLTVT.

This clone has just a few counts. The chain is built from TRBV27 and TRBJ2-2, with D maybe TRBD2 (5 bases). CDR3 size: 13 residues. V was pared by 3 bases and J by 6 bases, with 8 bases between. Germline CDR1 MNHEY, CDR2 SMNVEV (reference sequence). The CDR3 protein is CASSFERAGELFF. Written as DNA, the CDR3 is TGTGCCAGCAGTTTCGAGAGGGCCGGGGAGCTGTTTTTT.

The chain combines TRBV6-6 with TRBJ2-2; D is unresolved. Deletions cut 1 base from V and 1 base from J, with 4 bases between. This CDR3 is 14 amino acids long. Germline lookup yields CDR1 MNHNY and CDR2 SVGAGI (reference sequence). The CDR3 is CASSYWLNTGELFF. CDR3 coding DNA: TGTGCCAGCAGTTACTGGTTGAACACCGGGGAGCTGTTTTTT.

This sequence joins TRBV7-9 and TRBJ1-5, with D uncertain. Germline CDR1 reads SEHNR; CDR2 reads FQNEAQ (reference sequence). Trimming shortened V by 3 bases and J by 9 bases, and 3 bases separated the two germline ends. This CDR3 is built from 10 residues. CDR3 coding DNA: TGTGCCAGCAGCTTTAGGCCCCAGCATTTT. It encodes CASSFRPQHF.

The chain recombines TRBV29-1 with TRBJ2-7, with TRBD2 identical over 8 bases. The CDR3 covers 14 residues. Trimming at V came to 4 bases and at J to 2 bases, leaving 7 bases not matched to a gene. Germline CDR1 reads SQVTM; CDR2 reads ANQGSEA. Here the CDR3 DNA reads TGCAGCGTTGGTTTTGGGGGACTAGCCTACGAGCAGTACTTC. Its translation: CSVGFGGLAYEQYF.

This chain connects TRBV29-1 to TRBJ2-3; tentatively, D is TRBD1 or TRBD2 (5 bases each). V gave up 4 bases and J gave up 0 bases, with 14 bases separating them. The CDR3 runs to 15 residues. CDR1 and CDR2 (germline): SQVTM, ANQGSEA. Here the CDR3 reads CSVGGEGRSTDTQYF. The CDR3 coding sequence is TGCAGCGTTGGGGGCGAGGGGCGGAGCACAGATACGCAGTATTTT.

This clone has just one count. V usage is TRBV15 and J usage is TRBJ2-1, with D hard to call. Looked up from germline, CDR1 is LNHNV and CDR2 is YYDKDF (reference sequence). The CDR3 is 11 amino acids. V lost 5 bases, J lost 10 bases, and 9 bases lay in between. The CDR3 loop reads CATSPLEEQFF. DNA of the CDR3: TGTGCCACCAGCCCCCTGGAAGAGCAGTTCTTC.

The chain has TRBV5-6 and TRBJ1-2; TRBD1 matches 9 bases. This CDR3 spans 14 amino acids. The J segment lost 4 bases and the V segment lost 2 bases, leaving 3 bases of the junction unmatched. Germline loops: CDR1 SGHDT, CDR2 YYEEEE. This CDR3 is CASSFGTGSYGYTF. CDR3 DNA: TGTGCCAGCAGCTTCGGGACAGGGTCCTATGGCTACACCTTC. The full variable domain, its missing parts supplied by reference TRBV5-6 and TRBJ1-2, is DAGVTQSPTHLIKTRGQQVTLRCSPKSGHDTVSWYQQALGQGPQFIFQYYEEEERQRGNFPDRFSGHQFPNYSSELNVNALLLGDSALYLCASSFGTGSYGYTFGSGTRLTVV.